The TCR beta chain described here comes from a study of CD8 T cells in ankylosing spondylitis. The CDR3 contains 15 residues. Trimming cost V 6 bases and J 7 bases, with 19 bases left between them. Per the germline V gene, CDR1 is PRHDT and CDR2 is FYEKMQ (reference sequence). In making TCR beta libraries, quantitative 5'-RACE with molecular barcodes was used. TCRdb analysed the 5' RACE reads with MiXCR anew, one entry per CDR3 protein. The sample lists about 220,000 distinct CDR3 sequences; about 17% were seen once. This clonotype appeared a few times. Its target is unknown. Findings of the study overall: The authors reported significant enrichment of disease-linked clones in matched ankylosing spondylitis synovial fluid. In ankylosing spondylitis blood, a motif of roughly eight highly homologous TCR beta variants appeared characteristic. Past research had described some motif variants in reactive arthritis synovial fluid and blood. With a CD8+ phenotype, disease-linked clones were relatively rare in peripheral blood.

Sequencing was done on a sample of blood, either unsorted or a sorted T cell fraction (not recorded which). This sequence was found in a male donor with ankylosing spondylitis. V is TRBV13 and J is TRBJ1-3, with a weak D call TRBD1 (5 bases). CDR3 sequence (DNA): TGTGCCAGCAGTATAAGTGGCGCCTGGGGGAACACCATATATTTT. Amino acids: CASSISGAWGNTIYF.